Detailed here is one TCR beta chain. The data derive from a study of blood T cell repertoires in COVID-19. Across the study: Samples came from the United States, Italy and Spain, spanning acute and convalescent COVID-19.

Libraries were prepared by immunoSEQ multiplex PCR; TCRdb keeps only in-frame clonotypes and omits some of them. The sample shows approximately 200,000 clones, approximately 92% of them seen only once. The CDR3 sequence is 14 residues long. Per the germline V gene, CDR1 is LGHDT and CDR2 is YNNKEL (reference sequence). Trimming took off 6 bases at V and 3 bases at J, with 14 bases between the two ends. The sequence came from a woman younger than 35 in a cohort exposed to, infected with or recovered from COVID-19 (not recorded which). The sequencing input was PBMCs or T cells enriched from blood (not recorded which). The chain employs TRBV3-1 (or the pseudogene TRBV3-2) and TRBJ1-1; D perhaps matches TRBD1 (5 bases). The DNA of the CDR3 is TGTGCCAGCAGACCCGGCCCAGGGTACACTGAAGCTTTCTTT. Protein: CASRPGPGYTEAFF.